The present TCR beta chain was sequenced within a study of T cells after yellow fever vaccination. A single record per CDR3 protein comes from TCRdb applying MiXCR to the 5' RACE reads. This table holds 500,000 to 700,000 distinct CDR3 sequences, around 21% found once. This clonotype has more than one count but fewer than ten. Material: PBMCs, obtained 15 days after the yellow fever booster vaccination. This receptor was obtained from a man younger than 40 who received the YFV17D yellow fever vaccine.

The CDR3 region has the DNA TGTGCCAGCAGTTTTGGGCGGACAGCGAACACCGGGGAGCTGTTTTTT. Translated: CASSFGRTANTGELFF. The chain links TRBV12-3 or TRBV12-4 to TRBJ2-2; the D gene is possibly TRBD1 (6 bases). V was shortened by 3 bases and J by 0 bases, with 11 bases between the two germline ends. CDR3 length equals 16 residues.